This TCR beta chain was captured by sequencing in a study of T-cell memory formation after mild COVID-19. Study findings and constraints: Pre-infection memory showed some responding clones, and this suggested that cross-reactive memory joined. Contracting clones localized mainly to CM and EM when CD4+ and mainly to EMRA when CD8+. There was a balanced CD4/CD8 profile in clones contracting day 15 to 85, and later expanders leaned CD4+.

This clonotype was picked up a small number of times. As yet, its antigen is unknown. Trimming removed 5 bases from V and 4 bases from J, with 9 bases in between. The CDR3 length is 12 residues. The germline V gene encodes CDR1 SEHNR and CDR2 FQNEAQ (reference sequence). TCRdb reprocessed the 5' RACE reads with MiXCR, giving one entry per CDR3 protein. The data hold 350,000 to 450,000 distinct CDR3 sequences, with approximately 25% observed a single time. The V and J genes are TRBV7-9 and TRBJ2-7; D is ambiguous. Source material: PBMCs or a T cell subset sorted from them (not recorded which). The receptor comes from an adult woman who had mild COVID-19 (a few samples of this study predate the infection). Cell type and time point are not known. CDR3 amino acids: CASSQTFYEQYF. In DNA, the CDR3 is TGTGCCAGCAGCCAAACATTTTACGAGCAGTACTTC.